The 25 T cell receptor beta chains listed next were all sequenced from one sample in a study of blood T cell repertoires in COVID-19. Repertoires were generated with immunoSEQ multiplex PCR, while TCRdb's copy carries only in-frame clones and drops some. The sample lists 330,000 or so clones, approximately 89% seen once, with 3% to 4% in the top ten. Sequenced input: peripheral blood. These receptor sequences come from a woman aged 55-69 years with COVID-19, enrolled during active disease.

This sequence joins TRBV6-5 and TRBJ1-2; no clear D. This CDR3 is built from 15 residues. V was trimmed by 7 bases and J by 5 bases, leaving 20 bases between them. Germline V gene lookup returns CDR1 MNHEY and CDR2 SVGAGI. The chain's CDR3 is CASTGVRRIGYGYTF. Here the CDR3 DNA reads TGTGCCAGCACCGGGGTGCGGCGGATTGGGTATGGCTACACCTTC.

The V gene is TRBV5-1, the J gene TRBJ2-7, with D unclear. V lost 0 bases to trimming and J lost 1 base, with 11 bases between them. The CDR3 is 15 amino acids. Germline loops: CDR1 SGHRS, CDR2 YFSETQ. CDR3 residues: CASSLEETRSYEQYF. The CDR3 DNA follows: TGCGCCAGCAGCTTGGAAGAGACACGATCCTACGAGCAGTACTTC.

This chain connects TRBV29-1 to TRBJ1-5; the D gene is possibly TRBD1 (6 bases). Germline V lookup: CDR1 SQVTM, CDR2 ANQGSEA. The V gene lost 5 bases and the J gene lost 3 bases, with 11 bases spanning the gap. This CDR3 has 13 residues. The CDR3 reads CSVLQGANQPQHF. The CDR3 DNA reads TGCAGCGTTCTACAGGGTGCCAATCAGCCCCAGCATTTT.

Here the CDR3 reads CASSVDLTGGLNGYTF. The CDR3 nucleotides read TGTGCCAGCAGCGTAGACCTAACCGGGGGGCTAAATGGCTACACCTTC. This chain joins TRBV9 and TRBJ1-2, with D tentatively TRBD1 (6 bases). Germline V gives CDR1 SGDLS, CDR2 YYNGEE. The CDR3 length is 16 residues. V was shortened by 0 bases and J by 6 bases, with 18 bases between the two germline ends.

The chain couples TRBV5-1 to TRBJ1-1, with 7 bases lining up with TRBD1. Germline V CDR1 and CDR2: SGHRS, YFSETQ. CDR3 length: 14 residues. V dropped 4 bases and J dropped 5; count of bases not matched to a gene: 8. The CDR3: CASSAQTGNTEAFF. The CDR3 DNA is TGCGCCAGCAGCGCCCAGACAGGGAATACTGAAGCTTTCTTT.

The rearrangement uses TRBV2 and TRBJ2-7; 7 positions agree with TRBD1. With V trimmed by 6 bases and J by 3 bases, 14 bases remained unmatched. Germline V gene data show CDR1 as SNHLY and CDR2 as FYNNEI. The CDR3 runs to 16 residues. The CDR3 coding sequence is TGTGCCAGCAGAGTACCCAGAGACAGGGATAGCTACGAGCAGTACTTC. Residues: CASRVPRDRDSYEQYF.

V is TRBV7-2 and J is TRBJ1-3, with 8 bases lining up with TRBD1. Germline V lookup: CDR1 SGHTA, CDR2 FQGNSA. The V segment lost 5 bases and the J segment 2 bases; nucleotides outside the gene matches: 5. This CDR3 has 15 amino acids. CDR3: CASSPDRGAGNTIYF. In nucleotides, the CDR3 is TGTGCCAGCAGCCCCGACAGGGGTGCTGGAAACACCATATATTTT.

This sequence joins TRBV27 and TRBJ1-5, with 8 positions matching TRBD1. Losses at the gene ends were 3 bases for V and 7 bases for J; bases not matched to a gene: 2. Germline CDR1 and CDR2: MNHEY and SMNVEV (reference sequence). This CDR3 region has 13 residues. The CDR3 nucleotides read TGTGCCAGCAGTTTTCAGGGGGCCCAGCCCCAGCATTTT. This gives the protein CASSFQGAQPQHF.

The V call is TRBV3-1 (or the pseudogene TRBV3-2), the J call TRBJ2-2; 8 bases agree with TRBD2. The CDR3 is 14 residues long. Per germline, CDR1 LGHDT and CDR2 YNNKEL (reference sequence). V was pared by 7 bases and J by 1 base, with 2 bases of the junction left unmatched. This CDR3 reads CASTAGGNTGELFF. The CDR3 region has the DNA TGTGCCAGCACGGCGGGGGGGAACACCGGGGAGCTGTTTTTT.

This chain uses TRBV7-9 with TRBJ2-7, with TRBD1 matching over 8 bases. The ends lost 5 bases at V and 3 bases at J; junction bases unmatched: 6. Looked up from germline, CDR1 is SEHNR and CDR2 is FQNEAQ (reference sequence). CDR3 length: 14 residues. CDR3 coding DNA: TGTGCCAGCAGCACCCGACAGGGGATCTACGAGCAGTACTTC. Residues: CASSTRQGIYEQYF. The entire variable domain, with the rest obtained from reference TRBV7-9 and TRBJ2-7, is as follows: DTGVSQNPRHKITKRGQNVTFRCDPISEHNRLYWYRQTLGQGPEFLTYFQNEAQLEKSRLLSDRFSAERPKGSFSTLEIQRTEQGDSAMYLCASSTRQGIYEQYFGPGTRLTVT.

This rearrangement joins TRBV19 to TRBJ1-1, with 10 bases aligning to TRBD1. The CDR3 spans 14 residues. With 4 bases clipped from V and 5 bases from J, the junction kept 4 bases outside the gene matches. Germline CDR1 and CDR2: LNHDA and SQIVND (reference sequence). For the CDR3, the DNA is TGTGCCAGTAGTACGGGACAGGGGTGGACTGAAGCTTTCTTT. Residues: CASSTGQGWTEAFF.

This clone was recorded only once. The chain is built from TRBV19 and TRBJ2-5; 13 nucleotides agree with TRBD2. Trimming cost V 2 bases and J 5 bases; bases outside gene matches: 2. Germline V gene data show CDR1 as LNHDA and CDR2 as SQIVND (reference sequence). CDR3 length: 15 amino acids. DNA of the CDR3: TGTGCCAGTAGTATAACTAGCGGGGGGGCCGAGACCCAGTACTTC. This codes for CASSITSGGAETQYF.

This clone was seen a single time. The V and J genes are TRBV5-4 and TRBJ1-1; D might be TRBD1 (5 bases). Germline V CDR1 and CDR2: SGHNT, YYREEE (reference sequence). This CDR3 contains 15 residues. V dropped 2 bases and J dropped 5 bases, with 16 bases sitting between them. The CDR3 sequence: CASSLGAGGWTEAFF. The CDR3 DNA reads TGTGCCAGCAGCTTAGGTGCCGGGGGTTGGACTGAAGCTTTCTTT.

The chain employs TRBV11-2 and TRBJ2-2, with TRBD2 matching 12 bases. The germline CDR1 and CDR2 sequences are SGHAT and FQNNGV. The V gene end was trimmed by 5 bases and the J gene end by 0 bases; junction bases not matched to a gene: 7. CDR3 length equals 18 residues. CDR3 sequence (DNA): TGTGCCAGCAGCAACCGGCTAGCGGGGGGGCCGAACACCGGGGAGCTGTTTTTT. Its protein product is CASSNRLAGGPNTGELFF.

The table lists this clone with a count of one. V usage is TRBV5-4 and J usage is TRBJ2-3; 8 bases map to TRBD2. Germline CDR1 is SGHNT and CDR2 is YYREEE (reference sequence). The CDR3 contains 14 residues. The J segment lost 3 bases and the V segment lost 4 bases, leaving 4 bases of the junction unmatched. The CDR3, as DNA: TGTGCCAGCAGCCTAGGACTAGCAACAGATACGCAGTATTTT. Its protein is CASSLGLATDTQYF.

V and J are TRBV9 and TRBJ2-1; 7 bases are a match to TRBD1. V shed 4 bases and J 6 bases; nucleotides not matched to a gene: 4. This CDR3 region has 13 residues. In germline, CDR1 is SGDLS, CDR2 YYNGEE. CDR3 coding DNA: TGTGCCAGCAGCACTCGACAGGGCAATGAGCAGTTCTTC. As protein: CASSTRQGNEQFF.

The rearrangement links TRBV29-1 to TRBJ1-1; 9 positions agree with TRBD1. After removal of 6 bases from V and 5 bases from J, the junction contained 10 bases not matched to a gene. The CDR3 length is 14 residues. Germline assignment: CDR1 SQVTM and CDR2 ANQGSEA. CDR3 in amino acids: CSVGQGYKGTEAFF. The CDR3 DNA is TGCAGCGTCGGACAGGGGTATAAGGGGACTGAAGCTTTCTTT.

This clone was observed a single time. This sequence joins TRBV5-1 and TRBJ1-6; no definite D call. V was cut by 0 bases and J by 8 bases, with 12 bases left in between. This CDR3 comprises 15 residues. Germline lookup yields CDR1 SGHRS and CDR2 YFSETQ. DNA for the CDR3: TGCGCCAGCAGCTTGGAATCCCCGGGTGATTCACCCCTCCACTTT. It translates to CASSLESPGDSPLHF.

The chain joins TRBV6-1 to TRBJ1-5; D is possibly TRBD1 (5 bases). Germline CDR1 MNHNS, CDR2 SASEGT. The CDR3 contains 15 residues. The V end lost 2 bases, the J end lost 3 bases, and 11 bases lay between the germline ends. The CDR3 sequence: CASSEMGGFNQPQHF. The CDR3 DNA reads as TGTGCCAGCAGTGAAATGGGGGGATTCAATCAGCCCCAGCATTTT.

The chain recombines TRBV7-3 with TRBJ1-6; TRBD1 matches 10 bases. The CDR3 sequence is 15 residues long. J gave up 8 bases and V 5 bases, and 6 bases lay outside the gene matches. Germline values: CDR1 SGHTA, CDR2 FQGTGA. CDR3 coding DNA: TGTGCCAGCAGCGACAGGGGGCGTGCTGATTCACCCCTCCACTTT. Its protein is CASSDRGRADSPLHF.

Comments on this clone: The same CDR3 is also encoded by other DNA sequences in this sample. V is TRBV2 and J is TRBJ1-3; D call uncertain. The CDR3 consists of 13 residues. Looked up from germline, CDR1 is SNHLY and CDR2 is FYNNEI. V lost 6 bases to trimming and J lost 0 bases, with 6 bases between them. The CDR3 region is CASRGSSGNTIYF. CDR3 in DNA: TGTGCCAGCAGGGGGAGCTCTGGAAACACCATATATTTT.

A single count supports this clone. The chain combines TRBV4-2 with TRBJ2-7; 8 nucleotides align to TRBD2. Germline CDR1 LGHNA, CDR2 YNFKEQ. The length of the CDR3 is 16 residues. Germline trimming cut 0 bases from V and 5 bases from J; bases unmatched to any gene: 9. The CDR3, as DNA: TGTGCCAGCAGCCAAGACAGGACGGGGGGGAGCAACGAGCAGTACTTC. It is translated as CASSQDRTGGSNEQYF.

The chain carries TRBV3-1 (or the pseudogene TRBV3-2) and TRBJ1-3; a weak D match, TRBD1 (5 bases). The germline V and J ends were trimmed by 5 bases and 4 bases, with 9 bases remaining between them. The CDR3 length is 13 residues. Germline loops: CDR1 LGHDT, CDR2 YNNKEL (reference sequence). This CDR3 is CASSTGAGNTIYF. DNA for the CDR3: TGTGCCAGCAGCACTGGGGCGGGAAACACCATATATTTT.

The V and J genes are TRBV5-1 and TRBJ2-2, with D perhaps matching TRBD2 (5 bases). The CDR3 length is 15 residues. The V gene lost 4 bases and the J gene lost 1 base, with 11 bases spanning the gap. The germline V gene has CDR1 SGHRS and CDR2 YFSETQ. The CDR3, as DNA: TGCGCCAGCAGCCCCGGCCGGGAGAACACCGGGGAGCTGTTTTTT. Its protein product is CASSPGRENTGELFF.

This clone was seen a single time. The chain carries TRBV28 and TRBJ1-2; tentatively, D is TRBD1 (6 bases). CDR1 and CDR2 (germline): MDHEN, SYDVKM. The CDR3 covers 16 residues. V was pared by 3 bases and J by 8 bases, with 22 bases between. The CDR3 here is CASSFGGMGDTLGYTF. DNA for the CDR3: TGTGCCAGCAGTTTCGGGGGGATGGGGGACACGCTGGGCTACACCTTC.